The 26 T cell receptor beta chains given below trace back to one sample, sequenced in a study of neoadjuvant anti-PD-1 for oral cavity cancer. Assay: immunoSEQ multiplex PCR; the TCRdb copy retains only in-frame clones and omits some. The sample yields tens of thousands of clones, around 45% seen once. The time point here: after neoadjuvant nivolumab, at surgical resection. The specimen comprised tumor tissue, sampled after nivolumab (anti-PD-1) treatment. All receptors derive from a person aged 40 to 85 with oral cavity squamous cell carcinoma.

The chain links TRBV19 to TRBJ1-5; tentative D call: TRBD1 (6 bases). CDR3 length: 15 residues. The germline V gene encodes CDR1 LNHDA and CDR2 SQIVND (reference sequence). V was trimmed by 4 bases and J by 2 bases, leaving 12 bases between them. CDR3 protein: CASSNQGTGNQPQHF. The CDR3, as DNA: TGTGCCAGTAGTAATCAGGGGACCGGCAATCAGCCCCAGCATTTT.

The chain's CDR3 is CASSQQGSGNTIYF. The DNA of the CDR3 is TGTGCCAGCAGCCAACAGGGCTCTGGAAACACCATATATTTT. The V call is TRBV7-9, the J call TRBJ1-3; a weak D match, TRBD1 (6 bases). The CDR3 consists of 14 residues. Trimming removed 5 bases at V and 0 bases at J, with 8 bases between. Germline lookup yields CDR1 SEHNR and CDR2 FQNEAQ (reference sequence).

This clone turned up a few times. The chain is built from TRBV9 and TRBJ2-5; D is perhaps TRBD2 (6 bases). The CDR3 has 15 amino acids. Germline loops: CDR1 SGDLS, CDR2 YYNGEE. The V end lost 2 bases, the J end lost 4 bases, and 15 bases lay between the germline ends. CDR3 in DNA: TGTGCCAGCAGCGTCGGGACTGGGGGACGAGAGACCCAGTACTTC. Encoded protein: CASSVGTGGRETQYF.

The sample holds one count of this clone. Written as DNA, the CDR3 is TGTGCCAGCAGTGGCTCCAGAACCGGGACAGGGGGAGGCTACACCTTC. Protein sequence: CASSGSRTGTGGGYTF. V usage is TRBV6-1 and J usage is TRBJ1-2, with 11 bases fitting TRBD1. The CDR3 is 16 amino acids. After removal of 4 bases from V and 8 bases from J, the junction contained 12 bases not matched to a gene. Germline V gives CDR1 MNHNS, CDR2 SASEGT.

This chain links TRBV14 with TRBJ2-3; 9 nucleotides align to TRBD2. CDR3 size: 16 residues. Germline loops: CDR1 SGHDN, CDR2 FVKESK. V trimming: 3 bases; J trimming: 3 bases; junction bases outside the gene matches: 7. Here the CDR3 reads CASSHFAGGPTDTQYF. The CDR3 DNA is TGTGCCAGCAGCCATTTTGCGGGGGGGCCGACAGATACGCAGTATTTT. Using reference TRBV14 and TRBJ2-3 for the parts outside the CDR3, the full variable domain is EAGVTQFPSHSVIEKGQTVTLRCDPISGHDNLYWYRRVMGKEIKFLLHFVKESKQDESGMPNNRFLAERTGGTYSTLKVQPAELEDSGVYFCASSHFAGGPTDTQYFGPGTRLTVL.

The chain is built from TRBV6-4 and TRBJ1-6, with TRBD1 as a possible D gene (5 bases). The germline V gene encodes CDR1 MRHNA and CDR2 SNTAGT. The germline V and J ends were trimmed by 0 bases and 6 bases, with 9 bases remaining between them. The CDR3 is made up of 15 amino acids. The CDR3 region is CASSDSWGGNSPLHF. The CDR3 nucleotides are TGTGCCAGCAGTGACTCCTGGGGCGGTAATTCACCCCTCCACTTT.

A single count supports this clone. This chain links TRBV5-1 with TRBJ1-3; D not certain. The germline V gene has CDR1 SGHRS and CDR2 YFSETQ. V was cut by 0 bases and J by 4 bases, with 20 bases left in between. The CDR3 has 18 amino acids. For the CDR3, the DNA is TGCGCCAGCAGCTTGGCAGCTGGGTCAGGAGACCTAGGAAACACCATATATTTT. Protein: CASSLAAGSGDLGNTIYF.

The sample holds many counts of this clone. CDR3 protein: CASKWGDQETQYF. CDR3 nucleotide sequence: TGTGCCAGCAAATGGGGAGACCAAGAGACCCAGTACTTC. The rearrangement links TRBV6-1 to TRBJ2-5; D perhaps matches TRBD2 (5 bases). Trimming cost V 7 bases and J 0 bases, with 9 bases left between them. This CDR3 contains 13 residues. Germline CDR1 reads MNHNS; CDR2 reads SASEGT.

This chain joins TRBV28 and TRBJ1-1; D may be TRBD1 (5 bases). Germline values: CDR1 MDHEN, CDR2 SYDVKM. The length of the CDR3 is 17 residues. Trimming stripped 6 bases from V and 4 bases from J, with 24 bases between. CDR3 sequence: CASSLTHWGRGPTEAFF. The CDR3 DNA reads as TGTGCCAGCAGCCTAACCCATTGGGGGAGAGGCCCCACTGAAGCTTTCTTT. The entire variable domain, with the rest obtained from reference TRBV28 and TRBJ1-1, is as follows: DVKVTQSSRYLVKRTGEKVFLECVQDMDHENMFWYRQDPGLGLRLIYFSYDVKMKEKGDIPEGYSVSREKKERFSLILESASTNQTSMYLCASSLTHWGRGPTEAFFGQGTRLTVV.

This clone was detected ten times or more. CDR3 loop: CASSLVAGTKGEAFF. DNA for the CDR3: TGCGCCAGCAGCCTAGTGGCCGGGACTAAAGGGGAAGCTTTCTTT. The chain joins TRBV5-1 to TRBJ1-1; D is possibly TRBD1 (5 bases). V lost 4 bases to trimming and J lost 8 bases, with 21 bases between them. From germline, CDR1 is SGHRS and CDR2 YFSETQ. This CDR3 is 15 amino acids long.

V gene TRBV6-6 combines with J gene TRBJ1-1; a weak D match, TRBD1 (6 bases). The V end was cut by 4 bases, the J end by 2 bases, with 8 bases between. Looked up from germline, CDR1 is MNHNY and CDR2 is SVGAGI (reference sequence). This CDR3 is 13 amino acids long. CDR3 residues: CASSWGQNTEAFF. Written as DNA, the CDR3 is TGTGCCAGCAGTTGGGGACAAAACACTGAAGCTTTCTTT.

V usage is TRBV7-2 and J usage is TRBJ1-2; D ambiguous. V lost 0 bases to trimming and J lost 7 bases, with 12 bases between them. This CDR3 has 14 residues. Germline V gene lookup returns CDR1 SGHTA and CDR2 FQGNSA. This CDR3 reads CASSLALQSGGYTF. DNA of the CDR3: TGTGCCAGCAGCTTAGCGCTACAGTCTGGTGGCTACACCTTC.

The V and J genes are TRBV7-9 and TRBJ2-1; TRBD1 is a possible D gene (5 bases). Germline lookup yields CDR1 SEHNR and CDR2 FQNEAQ (reference sequence). Trimming removed 3 bases at V and 12 bases at J, with 9 bases between. The CDR3 length is 11 residues. CDR3 amino acids: CASSFWGGQFF. CDR3 nucleotide sequence: TGTGCCAGCAGCTTCTGGGGCGGGCAGTTCTTC. The variable domain in full, with the rest retrieved from reference TRBV7-9 and TRBJ2-1, is DTGVSQNPRHKITKRGQNVTFRCDPISEHNRLYWYRQTLGQGPEFLTYFQNEAQLEKSRLLSDRFSAERPKGSFSTLEIQRTEQGDSAMYLCASSFWGGQFFGPGTRLTVL.

J is TRBJ1-2 and V is TRBV29-1; a possible D gene is TRBD1 (6 bases). The germline gives CDR1 SQVTM, CDR2 ANQGSEA. V was clipped by 4 bases and J by 2 bases, with 8 bases between them. The CDR3 runs 12 residues. In DNA form, the CDR3 reads TGCAGCGTTGGCGACAGGAACTATGGCTACACCTTC. Translation gives CSVGDRNYGYTF.

This clone was recorded at least ten times. The chain combines TRBV4-3 with TRBJ2-3; weak D call: TRBD1 (6 bases). This CDR3 has 16 residues. V lost 4 bases and J lost 1, with 15 bases in between. Per germline, CDR1 LGHNA and CDR2 YSLEER. DNA for the CDR3: TGCGCCAGCAGCCGGCAAGGCAGGGGAGGCACAGATACGCAGTATTTT. Its protein product is CASSRQGRGGTDTQYF.

This chain uses TRBV4-3 with TRBJ1-4; D is possibly TRBD1 (5 bases). Trimming shortened V by 5 bases and J by 7 bases, and 8 bases separated the two germline ends. Germline assignment: CDR1 LGHNA and CDR2 YSLEER. The CDR3 sequence is 12 residues long. This CDR3 reads CASSWGREKLFF. The DNA of the CDR3 is TGCGCCAGCAGCTGGGGCCGTGAAAAACTGTTTTTT.

This clone was observed a few times. The chain employs TRBV7-7 and TRBJ2-5; 10 nucleotides align to TRBD1. With 5 bases clipped from V and 4 bases from J, the junction kept 7 bases outside the gene matches. CDR1 and CDR2 (germline): SSHAT, FNYEAQ (reference sequence). The CDR3 contains 15 residues. The CDR3 DNA reads as TGTGCCAGCAGCGACATACGGACAGGGGGAGAGACCCAGTACTTC. The encoded protein is CASSDIRTGGETQYF.

The V call is TRBV27, the J call TRBJ2-7, with TRBD1 identical over 7 bases. Germline-derived CDR1 and CDR2 are MNHEY and SMNVEV (reference sequence). The length of the CDR3 is 17 residues. With V trimmed by 5 bases and J by 0 bases, 13 bases remained unmatched. The CDR3 here is CASSLLAPRGISYEQYF. The CDR3, as DNA: TGTGCCAGCAGTCTACTCGCCCCCAGGGGGATCTCCTACGAGCAGTACTTC.

This clone was seen once. The CDR3 protein is CASRLTGISLSGANVLTF. CDR3 sequence (DNA): TGTGCCAGCAGATTGACAGGGATTAGCCTCTCTGGGGCCAACGTCCTGACTTTC. The chain recombines TRBV5-8 with TRBJ2-6; TRBD1 matches at 7 bases. The CDR3 extends over 18 amino acids. The V segment lost 5 bases and the J segment 0 bases; nucleotides outside the gene matches: 11. Germline V gene data show CDR1 as SGHTS and CDR2 as YDEGEE.

This chain uses TRBV5-6 with TRBJ2-7; possibly TRBD1 for D (5 bases). The CDR3 is made up of 12 amino acids. The V and J ends lost 2 bases and 3 bases respectively, with 6 bases between them. Germline CDR1 is SGHDT and CDR2 is YYEEEE. The CDR3, as DNA: TGTGCCAGCAGCTTAACAGGCTACGAGCAGTACTTC. Its protein product is CASSLTGYEQYF. Drawing the rest from reference TRBV5-6 and TRBJ2-7, the complete variable domain is DAGVTQSPTHLIKTRGQQVTLRCSPKSGHDTVSWYQQALGQGPQFIFQYYEEEERQRGNFPDRFSGHQFPNYSSELNVNALLLGDSALYLCASSLTGYEQYFGPGTRLTVT.

This clone was counted once. This chain connects TRBV15 to TRBJ2-5; the match to TRBD1 covers 9 bases. The CDR3 is 16 amino acids. Unmatched junction bases numbered 12, after V lost 5 bases and J lost 5 bases. In germline, CDR1 is LNHNV, CDR2 YYDKDF (reference sequence). The CDR3 loop is CATSLTHRGLLETQYF. The CDR3 region has the DNA TGTGCCACCAGCCTCACGCACAGGGGGCTTTTGGAGACCCAGTACTTC. Full variable domain (rest looked up from reference TRBV15 and TRBJ2-5): DAMVIQNPRYQVTQFGKPVTLSCSQTLNHNVMYWYQQKSSQAPKLLFHYYDKDFNNEADTPDNFQSRRPNTSFCFLDIRSPGLGDTAMYLCATSLTHRGLLETQYFGPGTRLLVL.

This chain connects TRBV6-1 to TRBJ2-7; tentative D call: TRBD1 (6 bases). This CDR3 has 15 residues. V was cut by 1 base and J by 1 base, with 11 bases left in between. Germline V gene data show CDR1 as MNHNS and CDR2 as SASEGT. The CDR3 spells CASSEVTGRSYEQYF. The CDR3 DNA reads as TGTGCCAGCAGTGAAGTAACAGGGCGGTCCTACGAGCAGTACTTC.

This clone came up many times. V and J are TRBV5-6 and TRBJ1-2; D remains unclear. CDR3 length equals 12 residues. V gave up 1 base and J gave up 11 bases, with 12 bases separating them. Per germline, CDR1 SGHDT and CDR2 YYEEEE. CDR3 region: CASSLPQELYTF. CDR3 DNA sequence: TGTGCCAGCAGCTTGCCGCAGGAGTTATACACCTTC.

This chain uses TRBV7-8 with TRBJ1-5; D uncertain. The CDR3 length is 14 residues. Per the germline V gene, CDR1 is SGHVS and CDR2 is FQNEAQ. V was cut by 4 bases and J by 5 bases, with 12 bases left in between. DNA of the CDR3: TGTGCCAGCAGCTGGGAGGACGGCGATCAGCCCCAGCATTTT. Protein: CASSWEDGDQPQHF.

This clone was counted between two and nine times. The genes are TRBV7-9 and TRBJ2-5; tentatively, D is TRBD1 (6 bases). Germline V gives CDR1 SEHNR, CDR2 FQNEAQ (reference sequence). Trimming removed 2 bases from V and 3 bases from J, with 7 bases in between. This CDR3 is 13 amino acids long. CDR3 sequence (DNA): TGTGCCAGCAGCTTAAACAGGGAAGAGACCCAGTACTTC. Translation: CASSLNREETQYF.

This clone has a handful of counts. The chain joins TRBV10-3 to TRBJ2-7, with D possibly matching TRBD1 (6 bases). Trimming cost V 6 bases and J 0 bases, with 9 bases left between them. CDR3 size: 13 residues. CDR1 is ENHRY, CDR2 SYGVKD, per germline. CDR3 protein: CAISDRNSYEQYF. The CDR3 region has the DNA TGTGCCATCAGCGACAGGAACTCCTACGAGCAGTACTTC.